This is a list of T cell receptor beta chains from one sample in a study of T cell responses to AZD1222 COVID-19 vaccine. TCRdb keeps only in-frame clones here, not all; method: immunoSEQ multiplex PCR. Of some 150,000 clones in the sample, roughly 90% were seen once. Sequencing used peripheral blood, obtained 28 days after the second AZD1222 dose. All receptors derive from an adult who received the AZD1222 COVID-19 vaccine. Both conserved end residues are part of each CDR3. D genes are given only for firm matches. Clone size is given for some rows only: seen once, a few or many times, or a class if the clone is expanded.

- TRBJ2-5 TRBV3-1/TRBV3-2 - CASSRLELAFETQYF TGTGCCAGCAGCCGACTCGAACTCGCCTTTGAGACCCAGTACTTC
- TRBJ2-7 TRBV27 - CASSLSRDNYEQYF TGTGCCAGCAGTTTATCTCGGGACAACTACGAGCAGTACTTC
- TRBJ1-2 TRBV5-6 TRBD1 CASSFRRGPLGYTF TGTGCCAGCAGCTTCCGCAGGGGGCCTCTTGGCTACACCTTC
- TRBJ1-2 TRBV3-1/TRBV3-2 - CASSSQGINGYTF TGTGCCAGCAGCTCACAGGGTATTAATGGCTACACCTTC
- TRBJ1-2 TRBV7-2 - CASSLETGGGYTF TGTGCCAGCAGCTTAGAGACAGGCGGCGGCTACACCTTC
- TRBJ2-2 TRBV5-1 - CASSLRDKNTGELFF TGCGCCAGCAGCCTCCGGGACAAGAACACCGGGGAGCTGTTTTTT
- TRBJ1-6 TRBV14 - CASSQGTANSPLHF TGTGCCAGCAGCCAAGGGACAGCTAATTCACCCCTCCACTTT
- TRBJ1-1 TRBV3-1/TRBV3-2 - CASSRIMNTEAFF TGTGCCAGCAGCCGAATAATGAACACTGAAGCTTTCTTT
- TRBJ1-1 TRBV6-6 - CASSAEQLGAFF TGTGCCAGCAGTGCAGAGCAACTCGGGGCTTTCTTT
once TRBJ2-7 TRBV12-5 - CASGSPSDGVEQYF TGTGCTAGTGGTTCCCCATCGGACGGGGTCGAGCAGTACTTC
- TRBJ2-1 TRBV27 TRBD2 CATNIHPPGGNYNEQFF TGTGCCACCAACATTCACCCCCCGGGGGGGAACTACAATGAGCAGTTCTTC
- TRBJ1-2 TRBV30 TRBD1 CAWSPRDRGQYGYTF TGTGCCTGGAGTCCACGAGACAGGGGACAATATGGCTACACCTTC
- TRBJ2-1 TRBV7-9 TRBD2 CASSTGTSGGAIHNEQFF TGTGCCAGCAGCACCGGGACTAGCGGGGGGGCCATTCACAATGAGCAGTTCTTC
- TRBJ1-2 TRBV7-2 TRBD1 CASSLTGVGYTF TGTGCCAGCAGCCTGACAGGGGTCGGCTACACCTTC
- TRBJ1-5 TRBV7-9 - CASTQDPNQPQHF TGTGCCAGCACCCAGGACCCCAATCAGCCCCAGCATTTT
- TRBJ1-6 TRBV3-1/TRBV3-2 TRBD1 CASSQIIGTGNSPLHF TGTGCCAGCAGCCAGATAATAGGGACAGGAAATTCACCCCTCCACTTT
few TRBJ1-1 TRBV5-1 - CASSSRDANTEAFF TGCGCCAGCAGCTCCCGGGACGCAAACACTGAAGCTTTCTTT
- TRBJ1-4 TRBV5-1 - CASSLVGTNEKLFF TGCGCCAGCAGCTTGGTAGGGACTAATGAAAAACTGTTTTTT
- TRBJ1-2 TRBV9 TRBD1 CASSSRTGWDYGYTF TGTGCCAGCAGCAGCCGGACAGGGTGGGACTATGGCTACACCTTC
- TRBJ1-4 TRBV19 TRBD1 CASNDRVPGNEKLFF TGTGCCAGTAATGACAGGGTACCGGGTAATGAAAAACTGTTTTTT
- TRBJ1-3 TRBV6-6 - CASSQEGPGNTIYF TGTGCCAGCAGCCAAGAGGGTCCTGGAAACACCATATATTTT
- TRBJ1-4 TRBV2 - CASIRSLTNEKLFF TGTGCCAGCATAAGGTCTTTGACTAATGAAAAACTGTTTTTT
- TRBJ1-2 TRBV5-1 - CASSSRAGIADGYTF TGCGCCAGCAGCTCCAGGGCAGGGATAGCCGATGGCTACACCTTC
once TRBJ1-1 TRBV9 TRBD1 CASSPRGTDEAFF TGTGCCAGCAGTCCGCGGGGGACAGATGAAGCTTTCTTT
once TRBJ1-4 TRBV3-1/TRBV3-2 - CASSQDGAGTPTNEKLFF TGTGCCAGCAGCCAAGACGGGGCAGGGACCCCAACTAATGAAAAACTGTTTTTT
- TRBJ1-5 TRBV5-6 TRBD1 CASSWGTGRQPQHF TGTGCCAGCAGCTGGGGGACAGGGAGACAGCCCCAGCATTTT
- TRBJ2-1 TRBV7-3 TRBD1 CASSLTRDRGSNEQFF TGTGCCAGCAGCCTCACCCGGGACAGGGGATCGAATGAGCAGTTCTTC
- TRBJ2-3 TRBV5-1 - CASSNLVGGLTDTQYF TGCGCCAGCAGTAATCTCGTCGGCGGGCTGACAGATACGCAGTATTTT
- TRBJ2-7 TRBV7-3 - CASSGTLYEQYF TGTGCCAGCAGCGGGACTCTCTACGAGCAGTACTTC
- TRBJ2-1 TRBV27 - CASSEVPWGNEQFF TGTGCCAGCAGTGAGGTGCCCTGGGGCAATGAGCAGTTCTTC
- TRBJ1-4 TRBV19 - CASSRRDNEKLFF TGTGCCAGTAGTAGACGTGATAATGAAAAACTGTTTTTT
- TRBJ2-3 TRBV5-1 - CASSLTHSSTDTQYF TGCGCCAGCAGCTTGACTCACTCAAGCACAGATACGCAGTATTTT
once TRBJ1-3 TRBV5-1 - CASSLFASGNTIYF TGCGCCAGCAGCTTGTTCGCCTCTGGAAACACCATATATTTT
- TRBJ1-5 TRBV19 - CASTRGNQPQHF TGTGCCTCAACGAGGGGCAATCAGCCCCAGCATTTT
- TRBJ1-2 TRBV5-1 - CASSLGQSTGGYGYTF TGCGCCAGCAGCTTGGGACAGTCAACGGGGGGCTATGGCTACACCTTC
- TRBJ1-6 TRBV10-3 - CASGGDLNSPLHF TGTGCCTCGGGGGGAGACCTTAATTCACCCCTCCACTTT
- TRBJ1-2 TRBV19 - CASSILGTTTLAYYVGYTF TGTGCCAGTAGTATCCTCGGGACTACTACCTTGGCGTATTACGTGGGCTACACCTTC
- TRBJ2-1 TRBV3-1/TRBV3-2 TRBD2 CASSQDVAGGLYNEQFF TGTGCCAGCAGCCAAGATGTCGCGGGGGGCCTATACAATGAGCAGTTCTTC
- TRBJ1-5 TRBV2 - CASSVGFDQPQHF TGTGCCAGCAGTGTGGGCTTCGATCAGCCCCAGCATTTT
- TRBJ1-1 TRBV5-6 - CASSLMQANFMNTEAFF TGTGCCAGCAGCTTGATGCAGGCGAACTTTATGAACACTGAAGCTTTCTTT
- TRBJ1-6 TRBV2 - CASSQGPSSYNSPLHF TGTGCCAGCAGTCAGGGGCCCAGCTCCTATAATTCACCCCTCCACTTT
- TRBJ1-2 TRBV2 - CASSENRLADGYTF TGTGCCAGCAGTGAAAACAGGTTGGCGGACGGCTACACCTTC
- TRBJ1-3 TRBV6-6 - CASSSLDGSGNTIYF TGTGCCAGCAGTTCTTTAGATGGCTCTGGAAACACCATATATTTT
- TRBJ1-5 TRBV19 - CASSIDGGPLQPQHF TGTGCCAGTAGTATAGATGGAGGGCCCCTTCAGCCCCAGCATTTT
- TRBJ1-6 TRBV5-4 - CASSFERDNSPLHF TGTGCCAGCAGCTTTGAGAGGGATAATTCACCCCTCCACTTT
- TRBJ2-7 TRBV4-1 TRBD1 CASSQTGTGPLEQYF TGCGCCAGCAGCCAGACCGGGACAGGGCCCCTCGAGCAGTACTTC
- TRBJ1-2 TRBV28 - CASRGGGGGNYGYTF TGTGCCAGCAGGGGTGGAGGAGGTGGTAACTATGGCTACACCTTC
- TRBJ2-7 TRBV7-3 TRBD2 CASSALAGPYEQYF TGTGCCAGCAGCGCTCTAGCGGGGCCGTACGAGCAGTACTTC
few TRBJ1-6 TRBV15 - CATSRDSSPLHF TGTGCCACCAGCAGAGATTCCTCACCCCTCCACTTT
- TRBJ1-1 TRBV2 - CASRRTATLTEAFF TGTGCCAGCAGGAGGACCGCCACCCTCACTGAAGCTTTCTTT
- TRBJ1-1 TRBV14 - CASSRVHSRTVATPGAEAFF TGTGCCAGCAGCAGGGTCCATTCAAGGACAGTCGCCACGCCGGGGGCTGAAGCTTTCTTT
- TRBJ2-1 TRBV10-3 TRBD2 CAISLAERNEQFF TGTGCCATCAGCCTAGCGGAGCGTAATGAGCAGTTCTTC